Below are 26 T cell receptor beta chains sequenced from a single sample in a study of human T cells and chemical hapten exposure. As for time point: pre-sensitization, week 0. The treatment denotes: therapeutic diphenylcyclopropenone sensitization with weekly scalp DPC. TCRdb recomputed calls from the RACE reads with MiXCR, one row per CDR3 protein. This table holds 350,000 to 400,000 distinct CDR3 sequences, 4.5% to 5.5% found once. This sample comprised whole blood, obtained in connection with sensitization to the hapten diphenylcyclopropenone (DPC). Source of these receptors: a woman between 50 and 59 years old with alopecia areata. Some clones in this sample may be carry-over from other donors' samples.

This clonotype was detected only a few times. The rearrangement uses TRBV18 and TRBJ1-5; D not certain. Germline V gene sequence: CDR1 KGHSH, CDR2 LQKENI. Trimming cost V 3 bases and J 9 bases, with 9 bases left between them. The CDR3 has 12 amino acids. CDR3 residues: CASSPIAGPQHF. The CDR3 bases are TGTGCCAGCTCACCGATAGCGGGGCCCCAGCATTTT.

V is TRBV4-2 and J is TRBJ2-1; D unresolved. The germline V and J ends were trimmed by 0 bases and 8 bases, with 11 bases remaining between them. CDR3 length: 14 residues. Germline CDR1 is LGHNA and CDR2 is YNFKEQ. The DNA for the CDR3 is TGTGCCAGCAGCCAAGATGAGCCTCTGGATGAGCAGTTCTTC. Its protein is CASSQDEPLDEQFF.

This clonotype appeared many times. This chain links TRBV27 with TRBJ1-2; 9 positions match TRBD1. Unmatched junction bases numbered 2, after V lost 4 bases and J lost 2 bases. Germline-derived CDR1 and CDR2 are MNHEY and SMNVEV (reference sequence). CDR3 length equals 14 residues. The CDR3, as DNA: TGTGCCAGCAGTTACAGGGGGCCGAACTATGGCTACACCTTC. Its protein product is CASSYRGPNYGYTF.

The sample holds many counts of this clonotype. The chain uses TRBV2 and TRBJ2-3; D is unresolved. Germline lookup yields CDR1 SNHLY and CDR2 FYNNEI. The CDR3 spans 15 residues. V was shortened by 7 bases and J by 0 bases, with 14 bases between the two germline ends. CDR3 DNA sequence: TGTGCCAGCAAGGCAGTAGCTTCGAGCACAGATACGCAGTATTTT. Its protein is CASKAVASSTDTQYF.

This clonotype was counted many times. The chain carries TRBV2 and TRBJ1-1, with a tentative D call TRBD1 (6 bases). The V end was cut by 6 bases, the J end by 1 base, with 12 bases between. The germline V gene encodes CDR1 SNHLY and CDR2 FYNNEI. The CDR3 covers 14 residues. The CDR3 sequence is CASRIKQGNTEAFF. The CDR3 nucleotides are TGTGCCAGCAGAATTAAACAGGGGAACACTGAAGCTTTCTTT.

This chain uses TRBV20-1 with TRBJ2-1, with 11 nucleotides matching TRBD2. The ends lost 6 bases at V and 4 bases at J; junction bases unmatched: 2. Germline V lookup: CDR1 DFQATT, CDR2 SNEGSKA (reference sequence). The CDR3 extends over 13 amino acids. CDR3 protein: CSAIAGGYNEQFF. The CDR3 nucleotides read TGCAGTGCAATAGCGGGGGGGTACAATGAGCAGTTCTTC.

This clonotype was seen more than once but under ten times. The J gene is TRBJ2-1, the V gene TRBV13; D is perhaps TRBD2 (6 bases). The V end was cut by 5 bases, the J end by 0 bases, with 11 bases between. The CDR3 is 15 amino acids. Germline values: CDR1 PRHDT, CDR2 FYEKMQ (reference sequence). CDR3 sequence: CASSPRDFSYNEQFF. In DNA form, the CDR3 reads TGTGCCAGCAGCCCCCGGGACTTCTCCTACAATGAGCAGTTCTTC.

There are many counts of this clonotype. The chain recombines TRBV20-1 with TRBJ1-1; 8 nucleotides align to TRBD1. This CDR3 spans 14 amino acids. The ends lost 6 bases at V and 1 base at J; junction bases unmatched: 7. Germline CDR1 reads DFQATT; CDR2 reads SNEGSKA (reference sequence). This CDR3 reads CSASLDRANTEAFF. The DNA for the CDR3 is TGCAGTGCGAGCTTGGACAGGGCGAACACTGAAGCTTTCTTT.

This clonotype was recorded at least ten times. The J gene is TRBJ2-3, the V gene TRBV6-8; D unresolved. The CDR3 is 9 residues long. Germline lookup yields CDR1 MNHGY and CDR2 SAAAGT. With 4 bases removed from V and 9 bases from J, the gap between germline ends came to 2 bases. The CDR3, as DNA: TGTGCCAGCAGTTTCACGCAGTATTTT. It encodes CASSFTQYF.

The V and J genes are TRBV7-2 and TRBJ2-3; 9 nucleotides line up with TRBD2. V dropped 3 bases and J dropped 3; count of bases not matched to a gene: 4. Per germline, CDR1 SGHTA and CDR2 FQGNSA. The CDR3 extends over 15 amino acids. The DNA for the CDR3 is TGTGCCAGCAGCTTGCGGGGGGGTACGACAGATACGCAGTATTTT. It encodes CASSLRGGTTDTQYF.

This clonotype was seen many times. This chain links TRBV12-3 or TRBV12-4 with TRBJ1-1; perhaps TRBD1 as D (6 bases). The V end lost 7 bases, the J end lost 6 bases, and 15 bases lay between the germline ends. This CDR3 region has 13 residues. The CDR3 here is CASTSTGSPEAFF. The DNA of the CDR3 is TGTGCCAGCACCTCAACAGGGAGTCCTGAAGCTTTCTTT.

There are a few counts of this clonotype. V usage is TRBV6-2 or TRBV6-3 and J usage is TRBJ2-1, with D perhaps assigned TRBD1 or TRBD2 (6 bases each). CDR3 length: 13 residues. Trimming stripped 8 bases from V and 9 bases from J, with 17 bases between. Germline V gene data show CDR1 as MNHEY and CDR2 as SVGEGT. CDR3 nucleotides: TGTGCCAGCGACTTCGTAGGGGGAGGTGAGCAGTTCTTC. It encodes CASDFVGGGEQFF.

This chain connects TRBV5-4 to TRBJ1-1; D is possibly TRBD1 (6 bases). The CDR3 is 15 residues long. With 0 bases removed from V and 3 bases from J, the gap between germline ends came to 12 bases. Germline CDR1 reads SGHNT; CDR2 reads YYREEE (reference sequence). DNA of the CDR3: TGTGCCAGCAGCTTGGCACAGGGCAAGGACACTGAAGCTTTCTTT. Its translation is CASSLAQGKDTEAFF.

This clonotype was counted only a few times. CDR3 in amino acids: CASSGTGAYSPLHF. CDR3 DNA: TGTGCCAGCAGCGGAACAGGGGCGTATTCACCCCTCCACTTT. The rearrangement links TRBV7-2 to TRBJ1-6; 7 nucleotides line up with TRBD1. Germline trimming cut 5 bases from V and 8 bases from J; bases unmatched to any gene: 6. The V gene's germline CDR1 is SGHTA and CDR2 FQGNSA. This CDR3 region has 14 residues.

This clonotype has ten or more counts. The chain links TRBV10-3 to TRBJ1-2, with D tentatively TRBD1 (6 bases). Deletions cut 11 bases from V and 4 bases from J, with 29 bases between. The CDR3 runs to 17 residues. Germline CDR1 ENHRY, CDR2 SYGVKD. The DNA of the CDR3 is TGTGCCCTTACGCGGGCCCAGGAACAGGGCGCGGCCTATGGCTACACCTTC. Translation: CALTRAQEQGAAYGYTF.

This clonotype occurred once. This may be a read error: a much more frequent sequence differs by one nucleotide. The CDR3 spells CVSRGGTLKQYF. The DNA of the CDR3 is TGTGTCAGCAGGGGGGGGACTTTGAAGCAGTATTTT. This sequence joins TRBV6-1 and TRBJ2-3, with D perhaps matching TRBD1 or TRBD2 (7 bases each). The CDR3 is 12 amino acids. Germline CDR1 is MNHNS and CDR2 is SASEGT.

In its sample, this clonotype was seen many times. The V call is TRBV29-1, the J call TRBJ2-3, with 16 bases matching TRBD2. V lost 6 bases, J lost 0 bases, and 0 bases stayed unmatched. The CDR3 is 15 amino acids. Germline CDR1 SQVTM, CDR2 ANQGSEA. CDR3 residues: CSVGLAGGSTDTQYF. Written as DNA, the CDR3 is TGCAGCGTGGGACTAGCGGGGGGGAGCACAGATACGCAGTATTTT.

This sequence joins TRBV6-1 and TRBJ1-5, with 10 nucleotides matching TRBD1. The CDR3 is 17 amino acids. CDR1 and CDR2 from the germline V gene are MNHNS and SASEGT. V shed 1 base and J 1 base; nucleotides not matched to a gene: 4. CDR3 sequence reads: CASSEGRTGGSNQPQHF. DNA of the CDR3: TGTGCCAGCAGTGAAGGTCGGACAGGGGGGAGCAATCAGCCCCAGCATTTT.

This clonotype was seen at least ten times. This chain links TRBV5-4 with TRBJ1-2; no definite D call. This CDR3 region has 13 residues. In germline, CDR1 is SGHNT, CDR2 YYREEE (reference sequence). Trimming took 4 bases from V and 1 from J, leaving 8 bases between them. CDR3 residues: CASSGTGNYGYTF. The CDR3 nucleotides are TGTGCCAGCAGCGGAACTGGTAACTATGGCTACACCTTC.

This clonotype occurred a few times. The genes are TRBV7-2 and TRBJ2-5; no definite D call. The CDR3 is 13 amino acids. V was clipped by 5 bases and J by 3 bases, with 10 bases between them. Germline loops: CDR1 SGHTA, CDR2 FQGNSA. CDR3 sequence reads: CASSRAEEETQYF. In DNA form, the CDR3 reads TGTGCCAGCAGCAGAGCCGAGGAAGAGACCCAGTACTTC.

The chain is built from TRBV24-1 and TRBJ2-3, with TRBD2 matching over 13 bases. CDR1 KGHDR and CDR2 SFDVKD come from the germline V gene. V lost 0 bases, J lost 4 bases, and 6 bases stayed unmatched. The CDR3 spans 18 residues. The CDR3 nucleotides are TGTGCCACCAGTGATTTGCCGCGGACTAGCGGGAGTCCAGATACGCAGTATTTT. Its protein is CATSDLPRTSGSPDTQYF.

There are many counts of this clonotype. The CDR3 sequence is CASSVEYLAGEMTYNEQFF. CDR3 in DNA: TGTGCCAGCAGCGTAGAGTATTTAGCGGGTGAGATGACCTACAATGAGCAGTTCTTC. This chain links TRBV9 with TRBJ2-1; 7 nucleotides agree with TRBD2. The CDR3 extends over 19 amino acids. Germline V CDR1 and CDR2: SGDLS, YYNGEE. Trimming at V came to 0 bases and at J to 2 bases, leaving 14 bases not matched to a gene.

This clonotype has a count of ten or more. The CDR3 is CASSQAPGMGLNYGYTF. CDR3 DNA sequence: TGCGCCAGCAGCCAAGCTCCCGGGATGGGGCTAAACTATGGCTACACCTTC. J is TRBJ1-2 and V is TRBV4-3; possible D gene TRBD1, 5 bases. The CDR3 loop spans 17 amino acids. V gave up 1 base and J gave up 2 bases, with 17 bases separating them. Germline V gives CDR1 LGHNA, CDR2 YSLEER.

This chain joins TRBV29-1 and TRBJ1-3; D gene unclear. CDR1 and CDR2 from the germline V gene are SQVTM and ANQGSEA. The CDR3 is 11 residues long. Trimming stripped 0 bases from V and 8 bases from J, with 5 bases between. CDR3 sequence reads: CSVEEGDTIYF. CDR3 in DNA: TGCAGCGTTGAAGAAGGTGACACCATATATTTT. The full variable domain, its missing parts supplied by reference TRBV29-1 and TRBJ1-3, is SAVISQKPSRDICQRGTSLTIQCQVDSQVTMMFWYRQQPGQSLTLIATANQGSEATYESGFVIDKFPISRPNLTFSTLTVSNMSPEDSSIYLCSVEEGDTIYFGEGSWLTVV.

The chain recombines TRBV6-5 with TRBJ2-5, with a possible D match to TRBD1 (5 bases). V was trimmed by 2 bases and J by 2 bases, leaving 9 bases between them. There are 14 residues in the CDR3. CDR1 MNHEY and CDR2 SVGAGI come from the germline V gene. The CDR3 DNA reads as TGTGCCAGCAGTTACGGCGCAGGGCAAGAGACCCAGTACTTC. This sequence encodes CASSYGAGQETQYF.

This clonotype has more than one count but fewer than ten. The chain uses TRBV30 and TRBJ1-5; D is uncertain. This CDR3 contains 13 residues. Trimming pared 3 bases from V and 1 base from J, leaving 7 bases between. CDR1 is GTSNPN, CDR2 SVGIG, per germline (reference sequence). The CDR3 reads CAWREGSNQPQHF. Written as DNA, the CDR3 is TGTGCCTGGAGGGAAGGGAGCAATCAGCCCCAGCATTTT.